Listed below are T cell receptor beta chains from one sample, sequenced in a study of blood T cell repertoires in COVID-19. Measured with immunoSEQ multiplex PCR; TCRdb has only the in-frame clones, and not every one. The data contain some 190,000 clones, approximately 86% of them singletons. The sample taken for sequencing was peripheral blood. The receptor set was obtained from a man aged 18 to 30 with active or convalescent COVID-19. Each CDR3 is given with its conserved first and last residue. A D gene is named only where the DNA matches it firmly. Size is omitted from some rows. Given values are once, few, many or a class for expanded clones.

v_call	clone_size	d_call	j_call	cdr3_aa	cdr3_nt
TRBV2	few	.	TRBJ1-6	CASSIGRRPAADSPLHF	TGTGCCAGCAGTATAGGTAGAAGGCCCGCGGCAGATTCACCCCTCCACTTT
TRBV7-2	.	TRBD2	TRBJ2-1	CASSLRTSRVGDEQFF	TGTGCCAGCAGTTTAAGGACTAGCCGAGTAGGGGATGAGCAGTTCTTC
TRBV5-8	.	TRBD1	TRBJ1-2	CASSFSTGSVLGYTF	TGTGCCAGCAGCTTTTCGACAGGGAGCGTGTTAGGCTACACCTTC
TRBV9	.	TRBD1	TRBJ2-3	CASSVVMTGGSTDTQYF	TGTGCCAGCAGCGTAGTAATGACAGGGGGTAGCACAGATACGCAGTATTTT
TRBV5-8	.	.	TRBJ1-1	CASSYREALNTEAFF	TGTGCCAGCAGCTACCGGGAAGCGCTGAACACTGAAGCTTTCTTT
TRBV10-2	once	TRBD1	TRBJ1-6	CASSIDRVDSPLHF	TGCGCCAGCTCCATCGACAGGGTCGATTCACCCCTCCACTTT
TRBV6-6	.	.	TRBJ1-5	CASSQSGVRLPSRSNQPQHF	TGTGCCAGCAGTCAATCGGGAGTGCGACTACCTTCCAGAAGCAATCAGCCCCAGCATTTT
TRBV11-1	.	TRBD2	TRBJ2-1	CASSLGTSGGSQFF	TGTGCCAGCAGCTTAGGGACTAGCGGGGGCTCGCAGTTCTTC
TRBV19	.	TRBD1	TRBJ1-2	CASSIGQGYGYTF	TGTGCCAGTAGTATCGGACAGGGGTATGGCTACACCTTC
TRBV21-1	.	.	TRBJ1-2	CASSKALEGAQGYTF	TGTGCCAGCAGCAAAGCGCTCGAGGGGGCGCAAGGCTACACCTTC
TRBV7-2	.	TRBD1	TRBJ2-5	CASTSDRQETQYF	TGTGCCAGCACCTCGGACAGGCAAGAGACCCAGTACTTC
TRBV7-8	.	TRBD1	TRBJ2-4	CASSGTGTAAILAKNIQYF	TGTGCCAGCAGCGGCACCGGGACAGCCGCAATTCTAGCCAAAAACATTCAGTACTTC
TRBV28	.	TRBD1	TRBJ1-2	CASSYTGGSYGYTF	TGTGCCAGCAGTTATACAGGGGGTAGCTATGGCTACACCTTC
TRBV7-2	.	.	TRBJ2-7	CASSFSRTAKSSYEQYF	TGTGCCAGCAGCTTTTCTCGGACAGCGAAAAGCTCCTACGAGCAGTACTTC
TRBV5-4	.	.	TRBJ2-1	CASSPDTSALYNEQFF	TGTGCCAGCAGCCCGGACACCTCTGCCCTCTACAATGAGCAGTTCTTC
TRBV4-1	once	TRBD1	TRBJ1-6	CASSAGTGDPPLHF	TGCGCCAGCTCCGCCGGGACAGGGGATCCACCCCTCCACTTT
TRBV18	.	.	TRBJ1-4	CASSPRARTALIGEKLFF	TGTGCCAGCTCACCACGGGCGAGGACAGCTCTGATAGGGGAAAAACTGTTTTTT
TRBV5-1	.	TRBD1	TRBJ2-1	CASSSGQVQGEQFF	TGCGCCAGCAGCTCGGGACAGGTACAAGGTGAGCAGTTCTTC
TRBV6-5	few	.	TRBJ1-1	CASRVRNTEAFF	TGTGCCAGCAGGGTTAGGAACACTGAAGCTTTCTTT
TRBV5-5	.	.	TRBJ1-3	CASSSFTESSGNTIYF	TGTGCCAGCAGCTCGTTTACGGAGAGCTCTGGAAACACCATATATTTT
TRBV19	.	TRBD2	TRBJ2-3	CATGPTSGRSRDTQYF	TGTGCCACCGGCCCGACTAGCGGGAGGTCTAGGGATACGCAGTATTTT
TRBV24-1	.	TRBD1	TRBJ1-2	CATSDPSGTAAGYTF	TGTGCCACCAGTGACCCTTCCGGGACAGCCGCCGGCTACACCTTC
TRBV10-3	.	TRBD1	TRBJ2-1	CAISEMGQFYNEQFF	TGTGCCATCAGTGAGATGGGACAGTTCTACAATGAGCAGTTCTTC
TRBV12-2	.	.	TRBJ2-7	CAPTRWQGLYEQYF	TGTGCACCAACGCGGTGGCAGGGACTCTACGAGCAGTACTTC
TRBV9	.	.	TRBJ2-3	CASSPDGGGSTDTQYF	TGTGCCAGCAGCCCGGACGGTGGAGGTAGCACAGATACGCAGTATTTT